This T cell receptor (beta chain) is from a study of regulatory T cells in long-lasting Graves disease. The V end was cut by 4 bases, the J end by 5 bases, with 15 bases between. The CDR3 length is 14 residues. Germline V gene data show CDR1 as SEHNR and CDR2 as FQNEAQ (reference sequence). This clonotype showed up many times. iRepertoire HTBI primers and Arm-PCR of CDR3 regions built TCR beta libraries. From the multiplex PCR reads, TCRdb called clonotypes with MiXCR, one entry per CDR3 protein. Here the sample spans 540,000 or so distinct CDR3 sequences, roughly 13% being singletons. As for time point: newly diagnosed GD, antithyroid drugs for less than 3 months. From PBMCs, RNA was extracted and then used to make the TCR library. A further study also used this sample, focusing on T cells in Graves' hyperthyroidism and ophthalmopathy.

The V call is TRBV7-9, the J call TRBJ2-7; D may be TRBD1 (5 bases). This sequence originates from a man aged 30-40 years with Graves disease. The sample here was peripheral blood mononuclear cells (PBMCs), taken at new diagnosis, from a patient treated with antithyroid drugs. The CDR3 reads CASSSLQDKNEQYF. The CDR3, as DNA: TGTGCCAGCAGCTCCCTTCAGGACAAGAACGAGCAGTACTTC.